This T cell receptor (beta chain) is from a study of CD8 T cells in ankylosing spondylitis (dated by TCRdb to the late 2010s). For the wider study: T cell receptor beta repertoires were profiled in healthy donors and ankylosing spondylitis patients so that disease-linked TCR variants could be found. The whole study cohort included under 140 healthy donors and over 20 ankylosing spondylitis patients. Peripheral blood was sampled, and synovial fluid was additionally collected from ankylosing spondylitis patients.

Instrument on record: Illumina HiSeq 2500. Quantitative 5'-RACE with molecular barcodes was used to prepare TCR beta libraries. Turning to the authors' computational methods: A new computational method based on a probabilistic model of VDJ rearrangement was used to identify disease-linked TCR variants. TCRdb trimmed the raw reads at Q25, called clones with MiXCR and kept productive beta chains. All rows with the same CDR3 protein become a single entry with the most common DNA and genes. The V and J calls were not made by the authors but by TCRdb's processing. This sample gives about 250,000 distinct CDR3 sequences in total; about a sixth of them show up just once. In total, the top ten clones hold about a third of the sample. CDR1 and CDR2, per the germline V gene, are MNHEY and SVGEGT. CDR3 length: 17 amino acids, cysteine to phenylalanine. CDR3 DNA only is kept here, 51 bases in frame from base 1. Trimming accounts for 7 bases at V and 2 bases at J, while the number of junction bases matched to no gene is 11.

General findings and caveats noted by the study authors: Some motif variants had previously been reported in the synovial fluid and blood of reactive arthritis patients, which suggests shared mechanisms of disease initiation. According to the report, matched synovial fluid samples from ankylosing spondylitis patients were significantly enriched for the disease-linked clones. A TCR beta motif of about 8 highly homologous amino acid variants appeared characteristic of blood from ankylosing spondylitis patients. In peripheral blood, the disease-linked clones were found at relatively low frequencies and had a CD8+ phenotype.

This clonotype was seen a handful of times. The specificity of this receptor is unknown. No much larger clone is present one base from it, and per-base qualities are unavailable. The clonotype was recovered from a male donor with ankylosing spondylitis or in good health (not recorded which). The rearrangement joined TRBV6-2 or TRBV6-3 to TRBJ2-3; 11 bases in between match TRBD2. The sequenced sample was blood, either unsorted or a sorted T cell fraction (not recorded which). The CDR3 region has the sequence CASKTQRLAGNTDTQYF. DNA sequence: TGTGCCAGCAAAACCCAACGACTAGCGGGAAACACAGATACGCAGTATTTT.